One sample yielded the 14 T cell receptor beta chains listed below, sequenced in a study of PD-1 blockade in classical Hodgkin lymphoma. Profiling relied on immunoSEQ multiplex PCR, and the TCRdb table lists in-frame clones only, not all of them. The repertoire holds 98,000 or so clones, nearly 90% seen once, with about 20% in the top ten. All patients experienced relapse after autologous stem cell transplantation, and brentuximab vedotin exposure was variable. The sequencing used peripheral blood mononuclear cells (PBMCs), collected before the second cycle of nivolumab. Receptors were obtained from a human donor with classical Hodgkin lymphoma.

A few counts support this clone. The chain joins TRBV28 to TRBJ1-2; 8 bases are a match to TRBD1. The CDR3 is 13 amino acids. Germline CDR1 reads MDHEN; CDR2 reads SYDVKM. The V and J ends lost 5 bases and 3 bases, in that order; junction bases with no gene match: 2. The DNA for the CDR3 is TGTGCCAGCAGTCCGACAGGGGACTATGGCTACACCTTC. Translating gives CASSPTGDYGYTF.

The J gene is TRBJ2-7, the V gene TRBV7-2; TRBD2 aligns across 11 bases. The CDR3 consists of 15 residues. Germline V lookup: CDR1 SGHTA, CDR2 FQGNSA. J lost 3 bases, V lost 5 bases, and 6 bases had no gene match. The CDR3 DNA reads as TGTGCCAGCAGCCAAACTAGCGGGAGCGTCTACGAGCAGTACTTC. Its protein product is CASSQTSGSVYEQYF.

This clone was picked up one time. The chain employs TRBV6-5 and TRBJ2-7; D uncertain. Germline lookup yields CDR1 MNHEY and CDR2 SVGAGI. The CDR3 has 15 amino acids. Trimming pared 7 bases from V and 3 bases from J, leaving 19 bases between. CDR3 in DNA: TGTGCCAGCACTCTAGGCTGGCTGGCGAACTACGAGCAGTACTTC. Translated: CASTLGWLANYEQYF.

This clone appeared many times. The CDR3 loop reads CASSVASGRATGELFF. The CDR3 DNA sequence: TGTGCCAGCAGTGTGGCTAGCGGGAGGGCCACCGGGGAGCTGTTTTTT. The V and J genes are TRBV25-1 and TRBJ2-2, with TRBD2 matching over 12 bases. V shed 4 bases and J 4 bases; nucleotides not matched to a gene: 4. This CDR3 comprises 16 residues. Germline V CDR1 and CDR2: MGHDK, SYGVNS.

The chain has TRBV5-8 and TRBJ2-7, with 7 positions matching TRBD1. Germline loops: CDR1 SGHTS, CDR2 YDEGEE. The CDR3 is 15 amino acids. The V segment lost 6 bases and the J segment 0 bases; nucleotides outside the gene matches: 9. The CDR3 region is CASNPTGASSYEQYF. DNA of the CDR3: TGTGCCAGCAACCCTACAGGGGCCAGCTCCTACGAGCAGTACTTC. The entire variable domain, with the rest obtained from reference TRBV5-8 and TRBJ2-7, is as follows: EAGVTQSPTHLIKTRGQQATLRCSPISGHTSVYWYQQALGLGLQFLLWYDEGEERNRGNFPPRFSGRQFPNYSSELNVNALELEDSALYLCASNPTGASSYEQYFGPGTRLTVT.

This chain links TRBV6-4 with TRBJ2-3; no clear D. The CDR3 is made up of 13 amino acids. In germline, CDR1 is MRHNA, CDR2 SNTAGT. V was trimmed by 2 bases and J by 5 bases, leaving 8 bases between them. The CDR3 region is CASSDRWGDTQYF. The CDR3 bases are TGTGCCAGCAGTGACCGGTGGGGAGATACGCAGTATTTT.

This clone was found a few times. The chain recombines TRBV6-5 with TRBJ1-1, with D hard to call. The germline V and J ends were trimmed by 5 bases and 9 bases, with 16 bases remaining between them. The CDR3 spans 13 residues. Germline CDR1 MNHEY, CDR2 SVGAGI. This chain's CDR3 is CASSALSPNQAFF. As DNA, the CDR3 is TGTGCCAGCAGTGCCCTCTCCCCCAACCAAGCTTTCTTT.

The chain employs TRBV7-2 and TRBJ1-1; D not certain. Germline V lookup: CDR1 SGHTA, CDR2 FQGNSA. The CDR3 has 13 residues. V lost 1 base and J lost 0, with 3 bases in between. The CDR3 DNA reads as TGTGCCAGCAGCTTAGTGGTGAACACTGAAGCTTTCTTT. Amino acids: CASSLVVNTEAFF.

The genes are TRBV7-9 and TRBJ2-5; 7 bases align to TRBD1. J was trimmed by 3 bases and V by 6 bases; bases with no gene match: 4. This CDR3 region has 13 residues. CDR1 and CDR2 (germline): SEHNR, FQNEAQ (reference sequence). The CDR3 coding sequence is TGTGCCAGCAGTTCCGGGACAGAAGAGACCCAGTACTTC. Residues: CASSSGTEETQYF.

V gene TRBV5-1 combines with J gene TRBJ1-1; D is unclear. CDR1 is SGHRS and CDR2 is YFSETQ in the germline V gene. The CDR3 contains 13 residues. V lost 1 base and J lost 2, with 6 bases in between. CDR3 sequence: CASSLRRNTEAFF. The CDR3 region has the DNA TGCGCCAGCAGCTTGAGGAGAAACACTGAAGCTTTCTTT. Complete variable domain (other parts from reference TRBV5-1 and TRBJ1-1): KAGVTQTPRYLIKTRGQQVTLSCSPISGHRSVSWYQQTPGQGLQFLFEYFSETQRNKGNFPGRFSGRQFSNSRSEMNVSTLELGDSALYLCASSLRRNTEAFFGQGTRLTVV.

The CDR3 nucleotides read TGCGCCAGCAGCTTTGGCAGGCCCCAGATACGGGACATTCAGTACTTC. Encoded protein: CASSFGRPQIRDIQYF. The genes are TRBV5-1 and TRBJ2-4; no firm D call. The CDR3 length is 16 residues. Germline V lookup: CDR1 SGHRS, CDR2 YFSETQ. With 2 bases removed from V and 8 bases from J, the gap between germline ends came to 20 bases.

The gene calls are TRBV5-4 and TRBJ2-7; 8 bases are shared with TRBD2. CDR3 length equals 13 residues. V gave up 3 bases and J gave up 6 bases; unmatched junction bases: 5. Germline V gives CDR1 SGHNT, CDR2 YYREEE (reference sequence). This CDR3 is CASSYGLATEQYF. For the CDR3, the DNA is TGTGCCAGCAGCTACGGACTAGCCACCGAGCAGTACTTC.

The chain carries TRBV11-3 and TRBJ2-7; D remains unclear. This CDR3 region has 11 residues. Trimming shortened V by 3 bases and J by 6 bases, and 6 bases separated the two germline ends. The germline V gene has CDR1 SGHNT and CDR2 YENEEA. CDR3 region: CASSLGREQYF. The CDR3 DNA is TGTGCCAGCAGCTTGGGTCGCGAGCAGTACTTC.

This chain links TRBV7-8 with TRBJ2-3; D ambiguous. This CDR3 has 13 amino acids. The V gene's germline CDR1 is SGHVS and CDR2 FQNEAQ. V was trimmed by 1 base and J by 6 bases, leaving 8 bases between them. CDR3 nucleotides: TGTGCCAGCAGCTTAGATGGAAAGGATACGCAGTATTTT. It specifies CASSLDGKDTQYF.